This T cell receptor (beta chain) is from a study of blood T cell repertoires in COVID-19. Across the study: The United States, Italy and Spain supplied acute and convalescent COVID-19 samples. T cells, B-cell-depleted T cells, or PBMCs supplied cDNA or gDNA.

As originally analysed: Reference gene primers were amplified, and this amplification served to estimate nucleated cell counts. Data came from immunoSEQ multiplex PCR; TCRdb stores just in-frame clones and leaves some out. The V and J calls and clone size are taken from that table; D and trimming were inferred from the DNA. The sample holds roughly 130,000 clones, 79% seen once. Per germline, CDR1 MNHEY and CDR2 SVGAGI. V shed 8 bases and J 8 bases; nucleotides not matched to a gene: 11. This CDR3 is 14 amino acids long. Sequenced input: peripheral blood. This TCR was sampled from a man in his sixties with acute or convalescent COVID-19. This chain connects TRBV6-5 to TRBJ2-1; 8 bases align to TRBD2. CDR3 nucleotides: TGTGCCAGCGTACTAGCGGAGCATGGGCATGAGCAGTTCTTC. Protein: CASVLAEHGHEQFF.